Listed below are T cell receptor beta chains from one sample, sequenced in a study of cytotoxic CD8 clonotypes in ibrutinib-treated CLL. TCRdb's table, derived via immunoSEQ multiplex PCR, lists solely in-frame clones and lacks some. In the table there are around 40,000 clones, about three quarters of which are singletons. Sequences were derived from PBMCs, sampled at disease progression, from a patient treated with ibrutinib. These receptors came from a human donor with chronic lymphocytic leukemia. CDR3s include the opening cysteine and the closing phenylalanine or tryptophan. Each record gives: D gene, clone size, V gene, J gene, CDR3 protein, CDR3 DNA. D genes are given only for firm matches. A clone size is listed for some rows: how often the clone was seen (once, few, many), or a class if it is expanded.

>.|.|TRBV6-5|TRBJ1-2
CASSYSTEGNGYTF
TGTGCCAGCAGTTACTCGACGGAAGGAAATGGCTACACCTTC
>TRBD1|.|TRBV7-3|TRBJ2-2
CATCPSAPGQGNTGELFF
TGTGCTACCTGTCCGTCTGCCCCGGGACAGGGTAACACCGGGGAGCTGTTTTTT
>TRBD1|.|TRBV6-6|TRBJ2-7
CASSGTAYEQYF
TGTGCCAGCTCAGGGACAGCCTACGAGCAGTACTTC
>TRBD2|.|TRBV5-8|TRBJ2-7
CASSPQGLARDEQYF
TGTGCCAGCAGCCCCCAAGGACTAGCTCGGGACGAGCAGTACTTC
>.|.|TRBV6-1|TRBJ2-7
CASSAAGRGVQYF
TGTGCCAGCAGTGCGGCTGGGAGGGGGGTGCAGTACTTC
>TRBD1|.|TRBV9|TRBJ1-2
CASSVGQGWSGYTF
TGTGCCAGCAGCGTTGGACAGGGTTGGTCTGGCTACACCTTC
>.|.|TRBV4-1|TRBJ2-1
CASSQDVDYHYNEQFF
TGCGCCAGCAGCCAAGATGTGGACTATCATTACAATGAGCAGTTCTTC
>TRBD2|.|TRBV7-2|TRBJ2-7
CASSILAGGPRDEQYF
TGTGCCAGCAGCATACTAGCGGGGGGCCCTCGGGACGAGCAGTACTTC
>.|.|TRBV4-1|TRBJ2-1
CASSQPAGEQFF
TGCGCCAGCAGCCAGCCGGCGGGTGAGCAGTTCTTC
>.|.|TRBV29-1|TRBJ2-3
CSVPLGDTQYF
TGCAGCGTGCCCCTAGGGGATACGCAGTATTTT
>TRBD2|.|TRBV27|TRBJ2-7
CASRVSGSYEQYF
TGTGCCAGCAGGGTAAGCGGGAGTTACGAGCAGTACTTC
>TRBD2|.|TRBV5-1|TRBJ2-3
CASSLGLAPDTQYF
TGCGCCAGCAGCTTGGGACTAGCACCAGATACGCAGTATTTT
>.|few|TRBV5-1|TRBJ1-2
CASSLAGTMYGYTF
TGCGCCAGCAGCTTGGCCGGGACAATGTATGGCTACACCTTC
>.|.|TRBV6-1|TRBJ1-5
CASSDNWGGQPQHF
TGTGCCAGCAGTGACAATTGGGGGGGTCAGCCCCAGCATTTT
>.|.|TRBV11-2|TRBJ1-2
CASSLTTAYGYTF
TGTGCCAGCAGCTTAACGACAGCTTATGGCTACACCTTC
>TRBD1|.|TRBV5-1|TRBJ1-1
CASSFLAGGTEAFF
TGCGCCAGCAGCTTTCTGGCAGGGGGCACTGAAGCTTTCTTT
>TRBD2|.|TRBV9|TRBJ2-1
CASSAPGTSGNEQFF
TGTGCCAGCAGCGCCCCCGGGACTAGCGGGAATGAGCAGTTCTTC
>.|.|TRBV28|TRBJ1-2
CASSPSRGAAWDGYTF
TGTGCCAGCAGTCCGAGTCGGGGGGCCGCTTGGGATGGCTACACCTTC
>.|.|TRBV19|TRBJ2-1
CASSIQVGWGTQFF
TGTGCCAGTAGTATTCAGGTGGGGTGGGGGACTCAGTTCTTC
>TRBD1|.|TRBV10-1|TRBJ1-4
CASSEMAGGNEKLFF
TGCGCCAGCAGTGAAATGGCAGGGGGGAATGAAAAACTGTTTTTT
>.|.|TRBV15|TRBJ2-7
CATSRGYEQYF
TGTGCCACCAGCAGAGGCTACGAGCAGTACTTC
>.|.|TRBV28|TRBJ1-1
CASSLVRGYTEAFF
TGTGCCAGCAGTTTAGTAAGGGGCTACACTGAAGCTTTCTTT
>.|.|TRBV4-2|TRBJ2-5
CASSQDLRTVTAMETQYF
TGTGCCAGCAGCCAAGATTTACGCACAGTGACAGCAATGGAGACCCAGTACTTC
>.|.|TRBV25-1|TRBJ1-2
CASSDHSPDYGYTF
TGTGCCAGCAGTGACCACAGCCCGGACTATGGCTACACCTTC
>.|.|TRBV19|TRBJ1-3
CASTLGSLKTGRSGNTIYF
TGTGCCAGTACCCTCGGGTCCCTGAAGACAGGCCGCTCTGGAAACACCATATATTTT
>.|.|TRBV28|TRBJ2-7
CASSPPILGGVYEQYF
TGTGCCAGCAGTCCTCCCATCCTAGGTGGGGTGTACGAGCAGTACTTC
>TRBD1|.|TRBV5-1|TRBJ2-7
CASSPPGQGTGYEQYF
TGCGCCAGCAGCCCTCCGGGACAGGGAACTGGCTACGAGCAGTACTTC
>TRBD2|.|TRBV19|TRBJ2-7
CASSRSGGTYEQYF
TGTGCCAGTAGTCGCAGCGGGGGAACCTACGAGCAGTACTTC
>TRBD2|.|TRBV11-2|TRBJ2-1
CASSQLRLAGAYNEQFF
TGTGCCAGCAGCCAATTGCGACTAGCGGGGGCCTACAATGAGCAGTTCTTC